One T cell receptor (beta chain) is described in this entry. Antigen unknown. This record comes from a study of cytomegalovirus exposure and HLA in healthy donors. It was with 60 Vbeta and 13 Jbeta primers that the PCR ran. TCRdb keeps only in-frame clones here, not all; method: immunoSEQ multiplex PCR. Of over 75,000 clones listed, around 82% are singletons. Study-wide points: Common viral pathogens were later found to be apparently linked to several of the most significant clusters. Immune exposure information available was restricted to CMV serostatus. TCR beta V- and J-gene trimming, according to a later analysis, was linked to a missense DCLRE1C variant.

Although they were nominally healthy when sampled, donors likely had unrecorded immune exposures. The receptor comes from a man younger than 40 in good health and CMV-seropositive. Material: PBMCs.

CDR3 sequence reads: CASSLGGVEQGRQYF. For the CDR3, the DNA is TGCGCCAGCAGCTTGGGAGGGGTCGAACAGGGCCGGCAGTACTTC. The J gene is TRBJ2-7, the V gene TRBV5-1; D is perhaps TRBD1 (6 bases). Trimming took off 0 bases at V and 9 bases at J, with 19 bases between the two ends. The CDR3 has 15 residues. Germline CDR1 SGHRS, CDR2 YFSETQ.